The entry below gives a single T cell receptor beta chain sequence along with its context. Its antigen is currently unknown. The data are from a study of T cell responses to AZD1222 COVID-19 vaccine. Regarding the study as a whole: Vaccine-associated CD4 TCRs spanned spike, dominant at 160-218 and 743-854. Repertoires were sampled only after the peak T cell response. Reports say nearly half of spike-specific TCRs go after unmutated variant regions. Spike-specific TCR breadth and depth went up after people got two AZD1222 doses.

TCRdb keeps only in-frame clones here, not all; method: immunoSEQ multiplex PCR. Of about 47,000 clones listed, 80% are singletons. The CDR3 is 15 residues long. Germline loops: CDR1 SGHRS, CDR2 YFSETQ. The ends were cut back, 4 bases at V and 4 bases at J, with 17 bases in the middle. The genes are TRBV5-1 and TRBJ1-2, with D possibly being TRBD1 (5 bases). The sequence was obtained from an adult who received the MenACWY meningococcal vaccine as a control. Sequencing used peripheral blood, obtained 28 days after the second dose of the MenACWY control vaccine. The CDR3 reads CASSGDGMRGYGYTF. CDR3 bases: TGCGCCAGCAGCGGAGACGGGATGAGGGGCTATGGCTACACCTTC.